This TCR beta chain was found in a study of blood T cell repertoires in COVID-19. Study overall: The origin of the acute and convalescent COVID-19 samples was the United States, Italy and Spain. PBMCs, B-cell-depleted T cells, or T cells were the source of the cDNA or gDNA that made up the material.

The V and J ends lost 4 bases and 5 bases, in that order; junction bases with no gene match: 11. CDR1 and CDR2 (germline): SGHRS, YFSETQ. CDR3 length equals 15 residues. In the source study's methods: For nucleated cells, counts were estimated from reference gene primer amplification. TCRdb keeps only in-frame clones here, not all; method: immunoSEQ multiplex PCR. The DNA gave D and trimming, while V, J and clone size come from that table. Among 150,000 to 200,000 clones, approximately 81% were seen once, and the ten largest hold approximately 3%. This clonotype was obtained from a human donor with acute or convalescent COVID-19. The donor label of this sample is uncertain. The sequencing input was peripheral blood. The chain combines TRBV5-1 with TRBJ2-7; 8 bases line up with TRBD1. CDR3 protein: CASSGGGQGFDEQYF. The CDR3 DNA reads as TGCGCCAGCAGCGGGGGTGGACAGGGTTTCGACGAGCAGTACTTC.